This entry lists 21 T cell receptor beta chains sequenced from one sample in a study of CD8 T cells in ankylosing spondylitis. The study's findings and limits: There was a TCR beta motif, made of several highly homologous variants, that appeared characteristic of ankylosing spondylitis blood.

TCRdb recomputed calls from the 5' RACE reads with MiXCR, one row per CDR3 protein. Among about 540,000 distinct CDR3 sequences listed, 12% were seen once. These TCRs are of unknown antigen specificity. The specimen was blood, either unsorted or a sorted T cell fraction (not recorded which). These receptor sequences come from a male donor with ankylosing spondylitis.

The chain employs TRBV20-1 and TRBJ2-3; 7 nucleotides agree with TRBD2. CDR1 and CDR2 from the germline V gene are DFQATT and SNEGSKA (reference sequence). Trimming cost V 6 bases and J 5 bases; bases outside gene matches: 11. The CDR3 is 14 residues long. The CDR3 coding sequence is TGCAGTGCCCTCGGGGGAGGGTTTGAAGATACGCAGTATTTT. Its translation is CSALGGGFEDTQYF.

V usage is TRBV27 and J usage is TRBJ2-3, with D perhaps TRBD1 or TRBD2 (7 bases each). Trimming stripped 5 bases from V and 1 base from J, with 25 bases between. The CDR3 has 19 amino acids. CDR1 is MNHEY and CDR2 is SMNVEV in the germline V gene (reference sequence). CDR3 coding DNA: TGTGCCAGCAGTAGATTTATTCAGGGGGGGACCGGGGGCACAGATACGCAGTATTTT. This encodes CASSRFIQGGTGGTDTQYF.

This clonotype was counted only a few times. The chain combines TRBV15 with TRBJ2-7, with no clear D. Deletions cut 1 base from V and 0 bases from J, with 7 bases between. The CDR3 length is 14 residues. The germline V gene has CDR1 LNHNV and CDR2 YYDKDF (reference sequence). CDR3 protein: CATSRVAASYEQYF. The CDR3 DNA is TGTGCCACCAGCAGAGTGGCTGCCTCCTACGAGCAGTACTTC.

This rearrangement joins TRBV5-1 to TRBJ2-3; D not certain. Between the trimmed V and J ends, which lost 4 bases and 4 bases, there was a span of 10 bases. CDR1 is SGHRS, CDR2 YFSETQ, per germline. The CDR3 contains 13 residues. The CDR3 is CASSTDTPDTQYF. CDR3 coding DNA: TGCGCCAGCAGCACAGATACCCCAGATACGCAGTATTTT.

This clonotype has at least ten counts. The V and J genes are TRBV29-1 and TRBJ1-1; the match to TRBD1 covers 9 bases. J gave up 6 bases and V 7 bases, and 12 bases lay outside the gene matches. This CDR3 spans 14 amino acids. Germline-derived CDR1 and CDR2 are SQVTM and ANQGSEA. CDR3 coding DNA: TGCAGCGCGATTACCGGGACAGGGCTTTCTGAAGCTTTCTTT. Translating it yields CSAITGTGLSEAFF.

This clonotype occurred many times. The rearrangement joins TRBV7-2 to TRBJ2-7; 7 bases match TRBD2. The V and J ends lost 3 bases and 1 base, in that order; junction bases with no gene match: 6. In germline, CDR1 is SGHTA, CDR2 FQGNSA. The CDR3 has 15 amino acids. DNA of the CDR3: TGTGCCAGCAGCTTTCCGACTAGCTCGTCCTACGAGCAGTACTTC. Translating gives CASSFPTSSSYEQYF. The entire variable domain, with the rest obtained from reference TRBV7-2 and TRBJ2-7, is as follows: GAGVSQSPSNKVTEKGKDVELRCDPISGHTALYWYRQSLGQGLEFLIYFQGNSAPDKSGLPSDRFSAERTGGSVSTLTIQRTQQEDSAVYLCASSFPTSSSYEQYFGPGTRLTVT.

This clonotype has ten or more counts. The genes are TRBV5-1 and TRBJ2-1; D may be TRBD2 (7 bases). Per germline, CDR1 SGHRS and CDR2 YFSETQ. Trimming took 0 bases from V and 7 from J, leaving 14 bases between them. The CDR3 has 15 amino acids. DNA for the CDR3: TGCGCCAGCAGCTTGGACCTCGGGGGGCCGAATGAGCAGTTCTTC. Protein product: CASSLDLGGPNEQFF. The whole variable domain, remainder taken from reference TRBV5-1 and TRBJ2-1, is KAGVTQTPRYLIKTRGQQVTLSCSPISGHRSVSWYQQTPGQGLQFLFEYFSETQRNKGNFPGRFSGRQFSNSRSEMNVSTLELGDSALYLCASSLDLGGPNEQFFGPGTRLTVL.

This chain joins TRBV7-9 and TRBJ2-1; D might be TRBD1 or TRBD2, each matching 5 bases. Trimming stripped 5 bases from V and 9 bases from J, with 14 bases between. Germline CDR1 is SEHNR and CDR2 is FQNEAQ (reference sequence). The CDR3 spans 13 residues. The CDR3 region has the DNA TGTGCCAGCAGCGCCCCAGGGAGTGGTGAGCAGTTCTTC. As protein: CASSAPGSGEQFF.

This rearrangement joins TRBV27 to TRBJ2-3; 14 positions agree with TRBD2. The CDR3 extends over 16 amino acids. Trimming removed 5 bases from V and 6 bases from J; junction bases left unmatched: 7. Looked up from germline, CDR1 is MNHEY and CDR2 is SMNVEV (reference sequence). The CDR3 bases are TGTGCCAGCAGTCCGTACGGGACTAGCGGGAGCGATACGCAGTATTTT. Amino acids: CASSPYGTSGSDTQYF.

This clonotype was recorded at least ten times. The J gene is TRBJ2-3, the V gene TRBV7-9, with D uncertain. There are 14 residues in the CDR3. V was clipped by 0 bases and J by 5 bases, with 9 bases between them. The germline gives CDR1 SEHNR, CDR2 FQNEAQ (reference sequence). This chain's CDR3 is CASSLAGRQDTQYF. CDR3 nucleotides: TGTGCCAGCAGCTTAGCTGGTAGACAAGATACGCAGTATTTT.

There are many counts of this clonotype. V gene TRBV5-1 combines with J gene TRBJ1-1; D is ambiguous. The V end lost 0 bases, the J end lost 6 bases, and 12 bases lay between the germline ends. Per the germline V gene, CDR1 is SGHRS and CDR2 is YFSETQ. The CDR3 runs to 14 residues. The CDR3, as DNA: TGCGCCAGCAGCTTGGGGGAGTTGTACTCTGAAGCTTTCTTT. It encodes CASSLGELYSEAFF.

This clonotype was counted a few times. The chain couples TRBV7-2 to TRBJ2-1; D remains ambiguous. Trimming took off 1 base at V and 9 bases at J, with 13 bases between the two ends. Per germline, CDR1 SGHTA and CDR2 FQGNSA. The CDR3 has 14 residues. CDR3 in DNA: TGTGCCAGCAGCTTAGAGAACAGTGTTACTGAGCAGTTCTTC. Translating it yields CASSLENSVTEQFF.

This clonotype was counted between two and nine times. The rearrangement uses TRBV11-2 and TRBJ2-7, with 13 bases matching TRBD2. Looked up from germline, CDR1 is SGHAT and CDR2 is FQNNGV. V lost 1 base and J lost 6; bases outside the gene matches: 3. This CDR3 contains 15 residues. CDR3 nucleotide sequence: TGTGCCAGCAGCTTAGGACTAGCGGGAGGTTCCGAGCAGTACTTC. Its translation is CASSLGLAGGSEQYF.

The CDR3 spells CASSLRSGHYNEQFF. The DNA of the CDR3 is TGTGCCAGCAGCTTACGTAGCGGGCACTACAATGAGCAGTTCTTC. The rearrangement joins TRBV7-6 to TRBJ2-1; TRBD2 agrees at 7 bases. This CDR3 region has 15 residues. The germline gives CDR1 SGHVS, CDR2 FNYEAQ. Losses at the gene ends were 2 bases for V and 3 bases for J; bases not matched to a gene: 4.

This clonotype was counted many times. The rearrangement uses TRBV5-1 and TRBJ2-1, with D possibly TRBD2 on 6 matching bases. V dropped 3 bases and J dropped 4 bases, with 20 bases sitting between them. CDR1 SGHRS and CDR2 YFSETQ come from the germline V gene. The CDR3 contains 17 residues. The DNA for the CDR3 is TGCGCCAGCAGCTCCCCGGTGGGGGGACTTTATTACAATGAGCAGTTCTTC. It encodes CASSSPVGGLYYNEQFF.

The V gene is TRBV6-5, the J gene TRBJ2-2; D possibly corresponds to TRBD1 (6 bases). The CDR3 runs 12 residues. Germline V gene data show CDR1 as MNHEY and CDR2 as SVGAGI. The V end was cut by 11 bases, the J end by 3 bases, with 10 bases between. CDR3 bases: TGTGCCCCAAACAGGGACACCGGGGAGCTGTTTTTT. This encodes CAPNRDTGELFF.

This clonotype was seen a handful of times. The chain is built from TRBV6-1 and TRBJ1-5; D not resolved. The CDR3 has 14 residues. Germline values: CDR1 MNHNS, CDR2 SASEGT. The V end lost 7 bases, the J end lost 5 bases, and 15 bases lay between the germline ends. CDR3 in amino acids: CASTTFGVHQPQHF. CDR3 sequence (DNA): TGTGCCAGCACGACTTTTGGGGTTCATCAGCCCCAGCATTTT.

This clonotype was seen only a few times. V gene TRBV5-1 combines with J gene TRBJ1-1; a possible D gene is TRBD1 (5 bases). The V and J ends lost 0 bases and 2 bases respectively, with 14 bases between them. In germline, CDR1 is SGHRS, CDR2 YFSETQ. The CDR3 contains 16 residues. The CDR3 bases are TGCGCCAGCAGCTTGGATGGGGGTATCCTTAACACTGAAGCTTTCTTT. It is translated as CASSLDGGILNTEAFF.

The V gene is TRBV29-1, the J gene TRBJ1-5, with D maybe TRBD1 (5 bases). V shed 4 bases and J shed 5 bases, with 9 bases lying between them. Germline V gene sequence: CDR1 SQVTM, CDR2 ANQGSEA. The CDR3 runs 12 residues. This chain's CDR3 is CSVGVRDQPQHF. CDR3 coding DNA: TGCAGCGTTGGAGTCAGGGATCAGCCCCAGCATTTT.

This chain joins TRBV20-1 and TRBJ2-7; TRBD1 aligns across 7 bases. The J segment lost 2 bases and the V segment lost 5 bases, leaving 12 bases of the junction unmatched. The CDR3 has 15 residues. CDR1 and CDR2 from the germline V gene are DFQATT and SNEGSKA (reference sequence). CDR3 sequence: CSAARRQGPPYEQYF. The CDR3, as DNA: TGCAGTGCTGCCCGCAGACAGGGACCTCCCTACGAGCAGTACTTC.

This clonotype was detected a few times. The chain uses TRBV6-5 and TRBJ2-2; weak D call: TRBD2 (6 bases). Germline V gene lookup returns CDR1 MNHEY and CDR2 SVGAGI. The CDR3 length is 15 residues. V was trimmed by 4 bases and J by 2 bases, leaving 11 bases between them. The CDR3, as DNA: TGTGCCAGCAGTTCGCCGGGACTTAACACCGGGGAGCTGTTTTTT. Amino acid sequence: CASSSPGLNTGELFF.